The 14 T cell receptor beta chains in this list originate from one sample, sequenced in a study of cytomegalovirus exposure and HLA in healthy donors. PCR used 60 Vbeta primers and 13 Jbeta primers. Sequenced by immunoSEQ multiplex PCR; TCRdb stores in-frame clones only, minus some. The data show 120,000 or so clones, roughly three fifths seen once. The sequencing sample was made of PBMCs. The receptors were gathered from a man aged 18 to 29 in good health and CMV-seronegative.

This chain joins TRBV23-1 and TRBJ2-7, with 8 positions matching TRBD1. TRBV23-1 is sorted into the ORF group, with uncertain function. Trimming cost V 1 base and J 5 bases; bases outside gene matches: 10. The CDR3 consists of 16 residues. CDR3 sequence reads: CASSQLRQGNVHEQYF. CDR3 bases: TGCGCCAGCAGTCAATTGCGACAGGGGAATGTCCACGAGCAGTACTTC.

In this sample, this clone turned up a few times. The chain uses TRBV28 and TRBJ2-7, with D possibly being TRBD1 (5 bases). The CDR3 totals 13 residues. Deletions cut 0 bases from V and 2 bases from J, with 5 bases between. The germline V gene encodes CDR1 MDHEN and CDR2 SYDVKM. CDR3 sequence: CASSLWDTYEQYF. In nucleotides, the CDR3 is TGTGCCAGCAGTTTATGGGACACCTACGAGCAGTACTTC.

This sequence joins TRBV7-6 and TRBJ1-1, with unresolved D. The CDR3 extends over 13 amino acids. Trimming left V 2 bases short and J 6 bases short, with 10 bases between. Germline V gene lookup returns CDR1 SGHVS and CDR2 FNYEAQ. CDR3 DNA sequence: TGTGCCAGCAGCTTATCCCCTTCTTCTGAAGCTTTCTTT. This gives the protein CASSLSPSSEAFF.

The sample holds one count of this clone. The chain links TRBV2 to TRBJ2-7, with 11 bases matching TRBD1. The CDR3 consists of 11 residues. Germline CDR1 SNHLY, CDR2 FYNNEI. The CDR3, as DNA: TGTGCCAGCACAACCGGACAGGGGGCTCTCGTA. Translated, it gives CASTTGQGALV.

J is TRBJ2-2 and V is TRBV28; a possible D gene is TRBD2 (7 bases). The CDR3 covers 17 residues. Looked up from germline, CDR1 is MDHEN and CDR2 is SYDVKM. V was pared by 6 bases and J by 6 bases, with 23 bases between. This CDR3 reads CASSSAGRGGWSGELFF. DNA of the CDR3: TGTGCCAGCAGCTCAGCAGGCAGGGGAGGGTGGTCCGGGGAGCTGTTTTTT.

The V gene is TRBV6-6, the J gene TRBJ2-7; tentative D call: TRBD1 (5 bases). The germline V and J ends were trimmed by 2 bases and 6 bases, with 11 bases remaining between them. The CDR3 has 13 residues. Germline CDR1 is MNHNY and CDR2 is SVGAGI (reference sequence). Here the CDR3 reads CASSYRWTSEQYF. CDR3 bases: TGTGCCAGCAGTTACAGGTGGACATCCGAGCAGTACTTC.

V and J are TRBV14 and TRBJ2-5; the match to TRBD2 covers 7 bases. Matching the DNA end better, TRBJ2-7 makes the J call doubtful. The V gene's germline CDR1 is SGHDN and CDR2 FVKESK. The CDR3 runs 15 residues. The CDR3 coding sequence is TGTGCCAGCAGCCAAGAGTCGGGACTATCCTACGAGCAGTACTTC. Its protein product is CASSQESGLSYEQYF.

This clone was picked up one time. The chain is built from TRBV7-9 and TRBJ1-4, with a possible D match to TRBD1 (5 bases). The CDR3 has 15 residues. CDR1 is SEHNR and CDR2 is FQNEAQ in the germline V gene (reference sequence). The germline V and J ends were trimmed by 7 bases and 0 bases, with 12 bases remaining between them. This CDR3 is CASIRGGSTNEKLFF. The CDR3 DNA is TGTGCCAGCATCCGGGGGGGTTCAACTAATGAAAAACTGTTTTTT.

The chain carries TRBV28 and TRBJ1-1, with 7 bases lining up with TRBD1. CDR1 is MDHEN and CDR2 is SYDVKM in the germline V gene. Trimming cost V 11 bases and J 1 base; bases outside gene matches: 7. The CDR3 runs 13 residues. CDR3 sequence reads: CAGTQGPNTEAFF. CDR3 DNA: TGTGCCGGAACACAGGGGCCGAACACTGAAGCTTTCTTT.

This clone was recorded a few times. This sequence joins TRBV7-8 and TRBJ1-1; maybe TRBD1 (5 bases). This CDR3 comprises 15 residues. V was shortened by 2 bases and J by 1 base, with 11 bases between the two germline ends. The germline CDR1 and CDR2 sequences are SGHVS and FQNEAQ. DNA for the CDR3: TGTGCCAGCAGCTTATTAGTGACAGCGAACACTGAAGCTTTCTTT. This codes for CASSLLVTANTEAFF.

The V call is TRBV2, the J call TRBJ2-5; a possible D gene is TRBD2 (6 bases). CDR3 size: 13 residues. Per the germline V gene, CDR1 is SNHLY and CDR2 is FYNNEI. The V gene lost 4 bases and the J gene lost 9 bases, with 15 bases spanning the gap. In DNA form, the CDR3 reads TGTGCCAGCAGTGGGGGACTGGCAGGGTCCCAGTACTTC. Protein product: CASSGGLAGSQYF. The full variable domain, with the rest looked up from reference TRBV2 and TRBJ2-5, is EPEVTQTPSHQVTQMGQEVILRCVPISNHLYFYWYRQILGQKVEFLVSFYNNEISEKSEIFDDQFSVERPDGSNFTLKIRSTKLEDSAMYFCASSGGLAGSQYFGPGTRLLVL.

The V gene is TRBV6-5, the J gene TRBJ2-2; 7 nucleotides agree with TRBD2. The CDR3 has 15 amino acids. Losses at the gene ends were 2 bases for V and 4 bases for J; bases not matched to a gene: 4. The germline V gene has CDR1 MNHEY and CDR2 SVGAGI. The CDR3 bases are TGTGCCAGCAGTTACGTAGGGGAGGGCACCGGGGAGCTGTTTTTT. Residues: CASSYVGEGTGELFF.

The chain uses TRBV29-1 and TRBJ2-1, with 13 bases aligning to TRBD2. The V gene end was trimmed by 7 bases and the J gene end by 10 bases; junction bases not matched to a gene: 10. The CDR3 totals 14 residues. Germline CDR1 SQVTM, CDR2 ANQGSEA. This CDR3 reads CSAPGLAGSAEQFF. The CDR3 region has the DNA TGCAGCGCCCCGGGACTAGCGGGATCGGCGGAGCAGTTCTTC.

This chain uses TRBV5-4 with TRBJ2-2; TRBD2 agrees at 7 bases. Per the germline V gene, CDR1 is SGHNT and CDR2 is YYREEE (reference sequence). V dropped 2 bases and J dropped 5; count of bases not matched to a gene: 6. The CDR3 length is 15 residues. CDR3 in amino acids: CASSLAQGLTGELFF. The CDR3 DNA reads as TGTGCCAGCAGCTTAGCGCAGGGACTAACCGGGGAGCTGTTTTTT. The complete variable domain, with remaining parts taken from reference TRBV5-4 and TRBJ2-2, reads ETGVTQSPTHLIKTRGQQVTLRCSSQSGHNTVSWYQQALGQGPQFIFQYYREEENGRGNFPPRFSGLQFPNYSSELNVNALELDDSALYLCASSLAQGLTGELFFGEGSRLTVL.